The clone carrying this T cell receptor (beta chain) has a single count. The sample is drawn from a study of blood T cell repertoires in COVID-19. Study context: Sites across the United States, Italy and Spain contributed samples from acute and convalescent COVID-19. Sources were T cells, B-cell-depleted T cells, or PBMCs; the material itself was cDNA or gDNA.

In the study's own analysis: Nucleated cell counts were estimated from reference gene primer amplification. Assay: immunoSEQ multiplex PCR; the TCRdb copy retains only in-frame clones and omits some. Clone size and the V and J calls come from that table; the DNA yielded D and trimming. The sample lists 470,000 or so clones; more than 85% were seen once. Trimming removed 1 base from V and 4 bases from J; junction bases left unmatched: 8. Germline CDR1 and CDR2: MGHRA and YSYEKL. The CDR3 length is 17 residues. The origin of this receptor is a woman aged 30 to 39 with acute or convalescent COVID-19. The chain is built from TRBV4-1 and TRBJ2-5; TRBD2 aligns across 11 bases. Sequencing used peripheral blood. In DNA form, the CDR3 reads TGCGCCAGCAGCCAAGTACTAGCGGGGGACTACGGAGAGACCCAGTACTTC. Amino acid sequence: CASSQVLAGDYGETQYF.